The clone carrying this T cell receptor (beta chain) was detected many times. Unique molecular identifiers were incorporated into the prepared TCRbeta library. MiXCR, run by TCRdb on the PCR reads, gives a single entry per CDR3 protein. The profile shows 200,000 to 250,000 distinct CDR3 sequences, 8.5% to 10% of them singletons. The CDR3 has 16 residues. Trimming removed 5 bases from V and 4 bases from J; junction bases left unmatched: 10. The germline CDR1 and CDR2 sequences are SGHVS and FNYEAQ. The data belong to a study of T-cell reconstitution after alpha-beta-depleted transplantation in children.

This clonotype was obtained from a human donor who donated a stem cell graft to a child with acute lymphoblastic leukemia. The rearrangement uses TRBV7-6 and TRBJ2-7; 11 bases map to TRBD1. The specimen comprised PBMCs from the stem cell graft donor, sampled from the stem cell graft. CDR3 amino acids: CASSVDKDRGQYEQYF. CDR3 nucleotides: TGTGCCAGCAGCGTCGACAAGGACAGGGGGCAATACGAGCAGTACTTC.